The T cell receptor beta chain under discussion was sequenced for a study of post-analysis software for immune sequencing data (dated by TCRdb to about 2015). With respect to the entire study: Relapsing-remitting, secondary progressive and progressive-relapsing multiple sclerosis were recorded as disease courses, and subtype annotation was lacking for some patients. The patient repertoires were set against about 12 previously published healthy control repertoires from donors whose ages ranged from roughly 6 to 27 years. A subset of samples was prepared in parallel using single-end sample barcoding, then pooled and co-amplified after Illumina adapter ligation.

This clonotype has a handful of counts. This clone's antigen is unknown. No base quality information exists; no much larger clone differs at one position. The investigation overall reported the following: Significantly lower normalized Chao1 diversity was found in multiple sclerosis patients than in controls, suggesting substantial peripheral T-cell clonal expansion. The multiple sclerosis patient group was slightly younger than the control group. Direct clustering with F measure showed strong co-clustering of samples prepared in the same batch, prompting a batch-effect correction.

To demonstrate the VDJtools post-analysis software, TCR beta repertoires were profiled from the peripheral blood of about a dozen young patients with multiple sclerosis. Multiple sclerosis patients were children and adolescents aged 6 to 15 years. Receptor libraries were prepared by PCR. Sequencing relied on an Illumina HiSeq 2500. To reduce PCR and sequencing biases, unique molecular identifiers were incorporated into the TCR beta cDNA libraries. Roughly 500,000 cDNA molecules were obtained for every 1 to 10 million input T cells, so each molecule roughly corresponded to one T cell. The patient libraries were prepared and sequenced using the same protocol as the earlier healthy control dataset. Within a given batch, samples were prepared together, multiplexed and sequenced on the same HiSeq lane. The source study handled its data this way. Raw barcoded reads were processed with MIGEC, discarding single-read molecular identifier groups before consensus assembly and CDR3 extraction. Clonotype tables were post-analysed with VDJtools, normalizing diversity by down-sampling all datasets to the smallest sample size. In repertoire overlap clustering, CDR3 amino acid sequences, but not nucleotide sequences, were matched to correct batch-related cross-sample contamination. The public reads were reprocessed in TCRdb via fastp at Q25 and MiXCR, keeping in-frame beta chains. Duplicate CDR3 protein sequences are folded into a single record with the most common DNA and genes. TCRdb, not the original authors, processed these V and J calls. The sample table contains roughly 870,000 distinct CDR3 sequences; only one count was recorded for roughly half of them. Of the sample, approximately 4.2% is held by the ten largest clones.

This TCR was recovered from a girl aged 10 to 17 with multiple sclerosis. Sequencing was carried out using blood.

The CDR3: CASSLGPGFTYGYTF. The sequence in DNA is TGCGCCAGCAGCTTGGGGCCAGGGTTTACCTATGGCTACACCTTC. In this chain, TRBV5-1 is recombined with TRBJ1-2; TRBD1 could be the D gene, as 5 bases match. CDR1 SGHRS and CDR2 YFSETQ were looked up in the germline V gene. V drops 0 bases and J drops 4 bases, leaving 13 bases in between. From the cysteine through the phenylalanine, the CDR3 covers 15 amino acids. Just the 45-base CDR3 DNA is kept, in frame starting at base 1. Reference TRBV5-1 and TRBJ1-2 genes cover what lies past the CDR3, so the full variable domain is KAGVTQTPRYLIKTRGQQVTLSCSPISGHRSVSWYQQTPGQGLQFLFEYFSETQRNKGNFPGRFSGRQFSNSRSEMNVSTLELGDSALYLCASSLGPGFTYGYTFGSGTRLTVV.